This entry lists 30 T cell receptor beta chains sequenced from one sample in a study of blood T cell repertoires in COVID-19 (dated by TCRdb to 2018 to 2021). Library prep was done by the immunoSEQ multiplex PCR assay. TCRdb provides this immuneACCESS table in a form limited to in-frame rearrangements. Some clones are lacking; in checked studies, under half of them reflect an unresolved V gene, and why the rest are absent is not known. The sample yields about 270,000 clones; 80% to 90% were counted once. 2% to 3% of the sample rests with the top ten. Sequencing was carried out using peripheral blood. Every receptor here comes from a woman between 50 and 59 years old with acute or convalescent COVID-19.

This chain joins TRBV5-1 and TRBJ2-7, with D maybe TRBD1 (6 bases). V was shortened by 4 bases and J by 5 bases, with 10 bases between the two germline ends. The CDR3 sequence is 12 residues long. From germline, CDR1 is SGHRS and CDR2 YFSETQ. In nucleotides, the CDR3 is TGCGCCAGCAGCGGAAGGGGGAACGAGCAGTACTTC. Translating it yields CASSGRGNEQYF.

Points on this clone: Additional DNA sequences in this sample encode the identical CDR3. The rearrangement uses TRBV5-1 and TRBJ1-1, with D perhaps matching TRBD1 (6 bases). The V gene lost 4 bases and the J gene lost 1 base, with 11 bases spanning the gap. The CDR3 extends over 14 amino acids. Germline V gene lookup returns CDR1 SGHRS and CDR2 YFSETQ. CDR3 nucleotides: TGCGCCAGCAGCCTACAGGGTGGGAACACTGAAGCTTTCTTT. It is translated as CASSLQGGNTEAFF.

The V gene is TRBV6-6, the J gene TRBJ1-2; 10 bases map to TRBD1. After removal of 5 bases from V and 5 bases from J, the junction contained 5 bases not matched to a gene. The CDR3 spans 14 residues. CDR1 and CDR2 (germline): MNHNY, SVGAGI (reference sequence). The CDR3 DNA reads TGTGCCAGCAGTGGCTGGGACAGGGGTTATGGCTACACCTTC. It codes for CASSGWDRGYGYTF.

The gene calls are TRBV15 and TRBJ1-1, with D possibly TRBD1 on 6 matching bases. V lost 0 bases, J lost 3 bases, and 17 bases lay in between. Germline CDR1 LNHNV, CDR2 YYDKDF (reference sequence). This CDR3 region has 17 residues. The CDR3 DNA is TGTGCCACCAGCAGAGATGTGCCGGGACCAGGGGACACTGAAGCTTTCTTT. Protein: CATSRDVPGPGDTEAFF.

In regard to this clone: The junction and the germline gene differ at one end; a read error may be behind it. This chain joins TRBV18 and TRBJ1-1; 7 nucleotides match TRBD1. This CDR3 spans 12 amino acids. Germline CDR1 and CDR2: KGHSH and LQKENI. Here the CDR3 reads CASSPQGALLSF. CDR3 bases: TGTGCCAGCTCACCACAGGGGGCACTCTTATCATTT.

The DNA for the CDR3 is TGTGCCAGCAGCATAACCGGGACAGCCGACTCCTATAATTCACCCCTCCACTTT. Translating gives CASSITGTADSYNSPLHF. The chain carries TRBV9 and TRBJ1-6; 7 bases are a match to TRBD1. Germline V gives CDR1 SGDLS, CDR2 YYNGEE. CDR3 size: 18 residues. The junction had 10 bases not matched to a gene; V was cut back by 4 bases and J by 0 bases.

This CDR3 reads CASSLTRQGGGSYNSPLHF. In nucleotides, the CDR3 is TGTGCCAGCAGCCTCACCAGACAGGGGGGAGGCTCCTATAATTCACCCCTCCACTTT. The V gene is TRBV11-2, the J gene TRBJ1-6; TRBD1 matches at 9 bases. Germline CDR1 reads SGHAT; CDR2 reads FQNNGV. V lost 5 bases to trimming and J lost 0 bases; unmatched junction nucleotides: 11. CDR3 size: 19 residues.

This rearrangement joins TRBV19 to TRBJ2-2; the D gene is possibly TRBD1 (6 bases). The V gene lost 5 bases and the J gene lost 2 bases, with 12 bases spanning the gap. The CDR3 length is 15 residues. CDR1 LNHDA and CDR2 SQIVND come from the germline V gene (reference sequence). This CDR3 reads CASSPGTPNTGELFF. The CDR3 DNA reads TGTGCCAGTAGTCCCGGGACACCAAACACCGGGGAGCTGTTTTTT. The variable domain in full, completed from reference TRBV19 and TRBJ2-2, reads DGGITQSPKYLFRKEGQNVTLSCEQNLNHDAMYWYRQDPGQGLRLIYYSQIVNDFQKGDIAEGYSVSREKKESFPLTVTSAQKNPTAFYLCASSPGTPNTGELFFGEGSRLTVL.

This chain uses TRBV29-1 with TRBJ1-2; TRBD1 is a possible D gene (5 bases). The germline V gene encodes CDR1 SQVTM and CDR2 ANQGSEA. This CDR3 has 13 amino acids. V was pared by 4 bases and J by 3 bases, with 12 bases between. CDR3 DNA: TGCAGCGTTGGCGGGGGAATCGACTATGGCTACACCTTC. Its translation: CSVGGGIDYGYTF.

V gene TRBV11-2 combines with J gene TRBJ2-1; tentatively, D is TRBD2 (6 bases). Trimming cost V 1 base and J 9 bases, with 7 bases left between them. CDR1 is SGHAT and CDR2 is FQNNGV in the germline V gene. The CDR3 is 12 amino acids. In nucleotides, the CDR3 is TGTGCCAGCAGCTTAGTCGGGAGTGAGCAGTTCTTC. Protein: CASSLVGSEQFF.

V usage is TRBV9 and J usage is TRBJ1-2; 9 nucleotides line up with TRBD1. Trimming cost V 0 bases and J 8 bases; bases outside gene matches: 5. The CDR3 extends over 14 amino acids. Germline V gives CDR1 SGDLS, CDR2 YYNGEE. CDR3 coding DNA: TGTGCCAGCAGCGTAGACAGGGGGCTAAGGGGCTACACCTTC. Translated: CASSVDRGLRGYTF.

This clone has just a few counts. V is TRBV7-2 and J is TRBJ2-7; TRBD2 matches 10 bases. CDR1 and CDR2 (germline): SGHTA, FQGNSA. After removal of 4 bases from V and 0 bases from J, the junction contained 6 bases not matched to a gene. CDR3 length: 16 residues. CDR3 bases: TGTGCCAGCAGCTATGGACTAGCGGTCTTCTCCTACGAGCAGTACTTC. As protein: CASSYGLAVFSYEQYF.

The rearrangement joins TRBV2 to TRBJ2-3; 7 nucleotides line up with TRBD1. Unmatched junction bases numbered 6, after V lost 4 bases and J lost 2 bases. Germline assignment: CDR1 SNHLY and CDR2 FYNNEI. The CDR3 runs to 15 residues. CDR3 sequence reads: CASSGRGGPTDTQYF. The CDR3 region has the DNA TGTGCCAGCAGTGGGAGAGGGGGCCCCACAGATACGCAGTATTTT.

The chain recombines TRBV19 with TRBJ2-7; D is perhaps TRBD1 (9 bases). Germline CDR1 and CDR2: LNHDA and SQIVND (reference sequence). V dropped 5 bases and J dropped 7 bases, with 18 bases sitting between them. The CDR3 totals 14 residues. CDR3 loop: CASSVAGQGYEQYF. In DNA form, the CDR3 reads TGTGCCAGTAGTGTAGCGGGACAGGGTTATGAGCAGTACTTC.

This clone was counted at least ten times. The rearrangement uses TRBV11-2 and TRBJ1-1, with TRBD1 identical over 9 bases. CDR3 length equals 17 residues. Per the germline V gene, CDR1 is SGHAT and CDR2 is FQNNGV. V lost 1 base, J lost 4 bases, and 10 bases stayed unmatched. The CDR3: CASSLVADHRGLTEAFF. The CDR3, as DNA: TGTGCCAGCAGCTTAGTGGCGGATCACAGGGGGCTCACTGAAGCTTTCTTT. Full variable domain (outside the CDR3, taken from reference TRBV11-2 and TRBJ1-1): EAGVAQSPRYKIIEKRQSVAFWCNPISGHATLYWYQQILGQGPKLLIQFQNNGVVDDSQLPKDRFSAERLKGVDSTLKIQPAKLEDSAVYLCASSLVADHRGLTEAFFGQGTRLTVV.

This clone was seen a handful of times. This chain joins TRBV10-3 and TRBJ1-5; possible D gene TRBD1, 6 bases. The germline CDR1 and CDR2 sequences are ENHRY and SYGVKD. The CDR3 totals 12 residues. The V and J ends lost 2 bases and 16 bases respectively, with 15 bases between them. The CDR3 spells CAISEGSGAAHF. Written as DNA, the CDR3 is TGTGCCATCAGTGAGGGGTCAGGGGCCGCTCATTTT.

This chain links TRBV6-5 with TRBJ1-4; 7 positions match TRBD1. V was pared by 6 bases and J by 10 bases, with 14 bases of the junction left unmatched. Germline V lookup: CDR1 MNHEY, CDR2 SVGAGI. This CDR3 is 15 amino acids long. In DNA, the CDR3 is TGTGCCAGCAGGGAGGGACAGCCAGAGAGGGTAAAACTGTTTTTT. It encodes CASREGQPERVKLFF.

The sample holds one count of this clone. V and J are TRBV28 and TRBJ1-6; a possible D gene is TRBD1 (6 bases). The CDR3 loop spans 17 amino acids. From germline, CDR1 is MDHEN and CDR2 SYDVKM. With 5 bases removed from V and 3 bases from J, the gap between germline ends came to 17 bases. CDR3 bases: TGTGCCAGCAGTCAGGTGGGGGGGGGCTTCTATAATTCACCCCTCCACTTT. This gives the protein CASSQVGGGFYNSPLHF.

This clone was seen only once. The chain couples TRBV18 to TRBJ1-1; D perhaps matches TRBD1 (6 bases). There are 14 residues in the CDR3. The germline CDR1 and CDR2 sequences are KGHSH and LQKENI. Trimming left V 5 bases short and J 0 bases short, with 10 bases between. The CDR3 here is CASSRQVMNTEAFF. The CDR3 DNA is TGTGCCAGCTCAAGACAGGTTATGAACACTGAAGCTTTCTTT.

Points on this clone: Additional DNA sequences in this sample encode the identical CDR3. The chain employs TRBV19 and TRBJ2-7; TRBD1 matches 9 bases. The CDR3 length is 14 residues. Per germline, CDR1 LNHDA and CDR2 SQIVND (reference sequence). Losses at the gene ends were 1 base for V and 3 bases for J; bases not matched to a gene: 1. CDR3 nucleotide sequence: TGTGCCAGTAGTATAGGACAGGGGGGCTACGAGCAGTACTTC. This sequence encodes CASSIGQGGYEQYF.

This clone was recorded many times. The chain has TRBV10-3 and TRBJ2-3, with 10 bases aligning to TRBD2. The germline V gene encodes CDR1 ENHRY and CDR2 SYGVKD. The CDR3 has 14 amino acids. V dropped 10 bases and J dropped 0; count of bases not matched to a gene: 4. The CDR3 spells CATKAGGSTDTQYF. CDR3 bases: TGTGCCACCAAAGCGGGAGGGAGCACAGATACGCAGTATTTT.

This clone came up once. This sequence joins TRBV18 and TRBJ2-7; D is perhaps TRBD1 (5 bases). Trimming removed 2 bases at V and 1 base at J, with 9 bases between. This CDR3 comprises 14 residues. From germline, CDR1 is KGHSH and CDR2 LQKENI. Here the CDR3 reads CASSPVQASYEQYF. CDR3 nucleotide sequence: TGTGCCAGCTCACCAGTACAGGCATCCTACGAGCAGTACTTC.

The V and J genes are TRBV2 and TRBJ2-7; 7 bases align to TRBD1. The V segment lost 1 base and the J segment 6 bases; nucleotides outside the gene matches: 9. The germline V gene encodes CDR1 SNHLY and CDR2 FYNNEI. The CDR3 has 15 amino acids. CDR3 region: CASSEVGTAIGEQYF. As DNA, the CDR3 is TGTGCCAGCAGTGAAGTGGGGACAGCGATCGGCGAGCAGTACTTC.

The chain combines TRBV27 with TRBJ1-4; D possibly corresponds to TRBD1 (6 bases). Looked up from germline, CDR1 is MNHEY and CDR2 is SMNVEV (reference sequence). V was shortened by 6 bases and J by 8 bases, with 16 bases between the two germline ends. The CDR3 is made up of 14 amino acids. CDR3 region: CASSQNRVGEKLFF. CDR3 coding DNA: TGTGCCAGCAGCCAAAACAGGGTCGGGGAAAAACTGTTTTTT.

The chain carries TRBV29-1 and TRBJ1-2; 7 bases match TRBD1. Germline V gene lookup returns CDR1 SQVTM and CDR2 ANQGSEA. This CDR3 is built from 13 residues. The J segment lost 3 bases and the V segment lost 6 bases, leaving 7 bases of the junction unmatched. CDR3 in amino acids: CSVAGGLDYGYTF. For the CDR3, the DNA is TGCAGCGTAGCAGGGGGATTGGACTATGGCTACACCTTC.

This chain connects TRBV5-1 to TRBJ1-3; 7 nucleotides agree with TRBD1. Germline lookup yields CDR1 SGHRS and CDR2 YFSETQ. V shed 4 bases, J shed 0 bases, and the junction held 4 bases outside the gene matches. The CDR3 consists of 15 residues. This chain's CDR3 is CASSPQGVSGNTIYF. The CDR3 bases are TGCGCCAGCAGCCCTCAGGGGGTCTCTGGAAACACCATATATTTT.

The count of this clone is one. The chain combines TRBV15 with TRBJ2-1; a weak D match, TRBD2 (5 bases). Germline values: CDR1 LNHNV, CDR2 YYDKDF (reference sequence). Trimming left V 0 bases short and J 0 bases short, with 6 bases between. This CDR3 has 15 amino acids. The CDR3 DNA is TGTGCCACCAGCAGAGATCGGGACTCCTACAATGAGCAGTTCTTC. It yields the protein CATSRDRDSYNEQFF.

The J gene is TRBJ2-1, the V gene TRBV7-9; TRBD2 aligns across 7 bases. Germline V gene sequence: CDR1 SEHNR, CDR2 FQNEAQ (reference sequence). V lost 6 bases to trimming and J lost 2 bases; unmatched junction nucleotides: 13. The CDR3 extends over 17 amino acids. CDR3 in amino acids: CASRDRYGRRPYNEQFF. As DNA, the CDR3 is TGTGCCAGCAGGGACCGTTACGGGAGGCGCCCCTACAATGAGCAGTTCTTC. The variable domain in full, with the rest retrieved from reference TRBV7-9 and TRBJ2-1, is DTGVSQNPRHKITKRGQNVTFRCDPISEHNRLYWYRQTLGQGPEFLTYFQNEAQLEKSRLLSDRFSAERPKGSFSTLEIQRTEQGDSAMYLCASRDRYGRRPYNEQFFGPGTRLTVL.

The chain has TRBV7-6 and TRBJ2-2; maybe TRBD2 (6 bases). There are 16 residues in the CDR3. V gave up 1 base and J gave up 1 base, with 10 bases separating them. Germline loops: CDR1 SGHVS, CDR2 FNYEAQ. CDR3 DNA sequence: TGTGCCAGCAGCTTAGAGGGCGGGATGAACACCGGGGAGCTGTTTTTT. Translated: CASSLEGGMNTGELFF.

The CDR3 loop reads CAISVQGSPEAFF. The CDR3 DNA follows: TGTGCCATCAGTGTTCAGGGAAGCCCTGAAGCTTTCTTT. The rearrangement joins TRBV10-3 to TRBJ1-1, with TRBD1 as a possible D gene (5 bases). Germline V gene sequence: CDR1 ENHRY, CDR2 SYGVKD. The CDR3 runs 13 residues. Between the trimmed V and J ends, which lost 4 bases and 6 bases, there was a span of 12 bases.